This T cell receptor beta chain derives from a study of neurological immune-mediated disorders. TCRdb re-derived calls from the 5' RACE reads in MiXCR, one entry per CDR3 protein. Of 80,000 or so distinct CDR3 sequences in the sample, under 10% were seen once. Trimming removed 1 base at V and 7 bases at J, with 16 bases between. Germline V CDR1 and CDR2: LGHNA, YSLEER. CDR3 length: 15 residues. Sequencing was performed on PBMCs. The chain links TRBV4-3 to TRBJ1-1; no reliable D call. This TCR came from a man aged 45-65 years in good health. In nucleotides, the CDR3 is TGCGCCAGCAGCCAAGTTTTAGCCGGCGAGGGTGAAGCTTTCTTT. This sequence encodes CASSQVLAGEGEAFF.